The 32 T cell receptor beta chains reported below all come from one sample, sequenced in a study of T cell repertoires in cytomegalovirus infection. Antigens of these TCRs are unknown. TCRdb re-called the reads through MiXCR, storing one row per CDR3 protein. The table shows some 560,000 distinct CDR3 sequences, with almost 40% occurring only once. Source: cultured PBMCs, taken from culture after CMV antigen stimulation. The source of these receptors is a human donor in good health (CMV status not recorded). Some clones in this sample may be carry-over from other donors' samples.

This clonotype was picked up a small number of times. The chain joins TRBV27 to TRBJ2-1, with TRBD2 matching over 8 bases. J was trimmed by 5 bases and V by 2 bases; bases with no gene match: 5. This CDR3 has 15 amino acids. CDR1 and CDR2 (germline): MNHEY, SMNVEV (reference sequence). DNA for the CDR3: TGTGCCAGCAGTTTAATCGGTAGCGGGAACAATGAGCAGTTCTTC. Its protein is CASSLIGSGNNEQFF.

Only a few counts were recorded for this clonotype. The rearrangement uses TRBV7-2 and TRBJ2-1; possibly TRBD2 for D (6 bases). The germline gives CDR1 SGHTA, CDR2 FQGNSA. This CDR3 region has 12 residues. The germline V and J ends were trimmed by 4 bases and 5 bases, with 6 bases remaining between them. For the CDR3, the DNA is TGTGCCAGCAGCTGGAGGGACAATGAGCAGTTCTTC. Its protein is CASSWRDNEQFF.

This chain uses TRBV24-1 with TRBJ2-5, with D possibly being TRBD2 (5 bases). CDR3 length: 12 amino acids. Germline CDR1 reads KGHDR; CDR2 reads SFDVKD. V dropped 4 bases and J dropped 7 bases, with 9 bases sitting between them. The CDR3 is CATSDTEGTQYF. CDR3 sequence (DNA): TGTGCCACCAGTGACACCGAGGGGACCCAGTACTTC.

Many counts were recorded for this clonotype. This chain connects TRBV12-3 or TRBV12-4 to TRBJ1-1; 8 positions match TRBD1. V lost 4 bases, J lost 1 base, and 2 bases stayed unmatched. The CDR3 totals 14 residues. Here the CDR3 DNA reads TGTGCCAGCAGTTCCGGACAGGGGAACACTGAAGCTTTCTTT. Protein product: CASSSGQGNTEAFF.

This clonotype has only a few counts. CDR3 sequence reads: CASRPNTGETQYF. The CDR3 DNA sequence: TGTGCCAGTAGACCTAACACGGGAGAGACCCAGTACTTC. The rearrangement uses TRBV19 and TRBJ2-5; D is undetermined. Germline lookup yields CDR1 LNHDA and CDR2 SQIVND (reference sequence). CDR3 length: 13 residues. V was clipped by 6 bases and J by 4 bases, with 12 bases between them.

The V gene is TRBV18, the J gene TRBJ1-6; possibly TRBD1 for D (5 bases). V was clipped by 5 bases and J by 0 bases, with 14 bases between them. Germline lookup yields CDR1 KGHSH and CDR2 LQKENI. The CDR3 sequence is 17 residues long. The CDR3, as DNA: TGTGCCAGCTCAAAAGACAGCGCGAGCTCCTATAATTCACCCCTCCACTTT. Its protein product is CASSKDSASSYNSPLHF.

This clonotype has more than one count but fewer than ten. The V and J genes are TRBV7-9 and TRBJ2-1, with TRBD1 identical over 7 bases. The CDR3 runs to 16 residues. Trimming took 5 bases from V and 4 from J; bases not matched to a gene: 11. Germline lookup yields CDR1 SEHNR and CDR2 FQNEAQ (reference sequence). CDR3 in DNA: TGTGCCAGCAGCCCTGACAGGGCCCTAGATTACAATGAGCAGTTCTTC. Translation gives CASSPDRALDYNEQFF.

The V and J genes are TRBV18 and TRBJ1-4; D ambiguous. The CDR3 has 13 residues. Germline lookup yields CDR1 KGHSH and CDR2 LQKENI. V lost 3 bases and J lost 8, with 10 bases in between. The DNA for the CDR3 is TGTGCCAGCTCACCGGGTCTCTTGGAAAAACTGTTTTTT. It translates to CASSPGLLEKLFF.

This clonotype was detected once. This chain connects TRBV28 to TRBJ2-1, with 8 positions matching TRBD2. The V segment lost 7 bases and the J segment 5 bases; nucleotides outside the gene matches: 4. There are 13 residues in the CDR3. CDR1 and CDR2 from the germline V gene are MDHEN and SYDVKM. DNA for the CDR3: TGTGCCAGCACCGATAGCGGGGACAATGAGCAGTTCTTC. Amino acids: CASTDSGDNEQFF.

The chain joins TRBV10-3 to TRBJ2-3, with TRBD2 matching 10 bases. The junction had 7 bases not matched to a gene; V was cut back by 5 bases and J by 2 bases. The CDR3 covers 16 residues. In germline, CDR1 is ENHRY, CDR2 SYGVKD. CDR3 bases: TGTGCCATCAGTCCCTCACTAGCGGGAAACACAGATACGCAGTATTTT. Translating gives CAISPSLAGNTDTQYF.

The rearrangement links TRBV19 to TRBJ2-3; TRBD1 matches at 12 bases. CDR1 and CDR2 (germline): LNHDA, SQIVND (reference sequence). The trim removed 4 bases at V and 4 bases at J, leaving 6 bases unmatched. The CDR3 is made up of 16 amino acids. CDR3 DNA: TGTGCCAGTAGTAGGTTCGGGACAGGGGGCCCAGATACGCAGTATTTT. Protein product: CASSRFGTGGPDTQYF.

This clonotype was picked up a small number of times. The J gene is TRBJ2-7, the V gene TRBV7-2; 11 nucleotides align to TRBD2. This CDR3 contains 15 residues. Germline CDR1 and CDR2: SGHTA and FQGNSA. V trimming: 3 bases; J trimming: 6 bases; junction bases outside the gene matches: 7. CDR3 bases: TGTGCCAGCAGCTTTATTAGCGGGAGGGCCGCCGAGCAGTACTTC. Translated, it gives CASSFISGRAAEQYF.

This clonotype was counted only a few times. This rearrangement joins TRBV7-2 to TRBJ2-7, with D maybe TRBD2 (6 bases). V was shortened by 1 base and J by 6 bases, with 19 bases between the two germline ends. The CDR3 runs 16 residues. Germline CDR1 and CDR2: SGHTA and FQGNSA. CDR3 nucleotide sequence: TGTGCCAGCAGCTTAGGGGTTCTAGCGTGGGGATTCGAGCAGTACTTC. Encoded protein: CASSLGVLAWGFEQYF.

The chain combines TRBV28 with TRBJ1-6, with a weak D call TRBD1 (5 bases). CDR1 and CDR2 from the germline V gene are MDHEN and SYDVKM. The CDR3 has 15 residues. Trimming stripped 6 bases from V and 9 bases from J, with 18 bases between. The CDR3 DNA is TGTGCCAGCAGCTCGGGACTCCGGGGGGTTTCACCCCTCCACTTT. Its protein is CASSSGLRGVSPLHF.

The table lists this clonotype with a few counts. The chain employs TRBV7-2 and TRBJ2-7, with unresolved D. V was cut by 7 bases and J by 0 bases, with 13 bases left in between. The CDR3 is 14 residues long. The germline gives CDR1 SGHTA, CDR2 FQGNSA. CDR3 region: CASTRGGDSYEQYF. CDR3 DNA sequence: TGTGCCAGCACCCGCGGCGGAGACTCCTACGAGCAGTACTTC.

The chain uses TRBV29-1 and TRBJ2-5, with TRBD2 as a possible D gene (6 bases). V gave up 6 bases and J gave up 5 bases, with 16 bases separating them. The CDR3 sequence is 13 residues long. The germline V gene has CDR1 SQVTM and CDR2 ANQGSEA. The DNA for the CDR3 is TGCAGCGTGGCCAGACTAGTTTCGGAGACCCAGTACTTC. Its protein is CSVARLVSETQYF.

This rearrangement joins TRBV12-3 or TRBV12-4 to TRBJ2-5, with D maybe TRBD1 (6 bases). With 0 bases removed from V and 6 bases from J, the gap between germline ends came to 14 bases. The CDR3 spans 15 residues. CDR3 nucleotides: TGTGCCAGCAGTTTAGCTGTGGGCAGGGGAAAGACCCAGTACTTC. Translation gives CASSLAVGRGKTQYF.

J is TRBJ2-5 and V is TRBV20-1; unclear D gene. The V gene lost 6 bases and the J gene lost 5 bases, with 16 bases spanning the gap. CDR3 length equals 13 residues. Germline CDR1 DFQATT, CDR2 SNEGSKA (reference sequence). The CDR3 DNA follows: TGCAGTGCCCAGGCCCCGGTTTGGGAGACCCAGTACTTC. Its translation: CSAQAPVWETQYF.

The rearrangement joins TRBV4-1 to TRBJ2-2; 7 nucleotides align to TRBD1. CDR1 and CDR2 (germline): MGHRA, YSYEKL. The CDR3 contains 18 residues. The V gene end was trimmed by 0 bases and the J gene end by 6 bases; junction bases not matched to a gene: 13. CDR3 in amino acids: CASSQDIYRGSLAGELFF. The CDR3 DNA follows: TGCGCCAGCAGCCAAGATATTTACAGGGGATCATTGGCCGGGGAGCTGTTTTTT.

This clonotype was seen a handful of times. The chain is built from TRBV12-3 or TRBV12-4 and TRBJ2-1; 8 bases align to TRBD2. This CDR3 contains 15 residues. Losses at the gene ends were 6 bases for V and 6 bases for J; bases not matched to a gene: 10. CDR3 sequence: CASRNSGTRRNEQFF. As DNA, the CDR3 is TGTGCCAGCAGGAATTCCGGGACTAGGCGCAATGAGCAGTTCTTC.

The chain is built from TRBV27 and TRBJ1-4; 7 nucleotides agree with TRBD1. CDR1 and CDR2 (germline): MNHEY, SMNVEV (reference sequence). The V segment lost 2 bases and the J segment 8 bases; nucleotides outside the gene matches: 5. CDR3 length equals 14 residues. CDR3: CASSLHTGAEKLFF. Written as DNA, the CDR3 is TGTGCCAGCAGTTTACATACAGGGGCAGAAAAACTGTTTTTT.

This clonotype showed up many times. The chain links TRBV7-9 to TRBJ1-1; TRBD1 matches 9 bases. There are 17 residues in the CDR3. The V gene's germline CDR1 is SEHNR and CDR2 FQNEAQ (reference sequence). V shed 5 bases, J shed 5 bases, and the junction held 15 bases outside the gene matches. This CDR3 reads CASSLHDQQGARTEAFF. CDR3 DNA: TGTGCCAGCAGCCTCCACGACCAACAGGGGGCACGAACTGAAGCTTTCTTT.

CDR3 protein: CASSLVGPGEQYF. CDR3 DNA: TGTGCCAGCAGCTTAGTGGGTCCTGGGGAGCAGTACTTC. The chain employs TRBV7-2 and TRBJ2-7, with D unclear. The CDR3 runs 13 residues. V lost 1 base and J 7 bases, leaving 11 bases between the germline ends. Germline V lookup: CDR1 SGHTA, CDR2 FQGNSA.

This clonotype was counted once. This chain connects TRBV10-3 to TRBJ2-4; a possible D gene is TRBD1 (6 bases). The CDR3 loop spans 18 amino acids. The V gene lost 5 bases and the J gene lost 0 bases, with 20 bases spanning the gap. Germline-derived CDR1 and CDR2 are ENHRY and SYGVKD. The chain's CDR3 is CAISKPKQGTLAKNIQYF. CDR3 DNA sequence: TGTGCCATCAGTAAACCAAAACAGGGAACCTTAGCCAAAAACATTCAGTACTTC.

This clonotype has a handful of counts. This sequence joins TRBV6-2 or TRBV6-3 and TRBJ2-3; 9 bases fit TRBD2. Looked up from germline, CDR1 is MNHEY and CDR2 is SVGEGT. The CDR3 is 16 residues long. V lost 4 bases, J lost 2 bases, and 7 bases stayed unmatched. In DNA form, the CDR3 reads TGTGCCAGCAGTTTTTTAGCGGGAGAGTCCACAGATACGCAGTATTTT. Translated: CASSFLAGESTDTQYF.

This chain uses TRBV30 with TRBJ2-5; the D gene is possibly TRBD2 (6 bases). From germline, CDR1 is GTSNPN and CDR2 SVGIG (reference sequence). V was shortened by 7 bases and J by 6 bases, with 21 bases between the two germline ends. The CDR3 spans 14 residues. The CDR3, as DNA: TGTGCCTACCTCCCTGGGGCTGGGAGGAAGACCCAGTACTTC. Translation: CAYLPGAGRKTQYF.

This clonotype has a single count. The chain has TRBV29-1 and TRBJ2-4; the match to TRBD1 covers 7 bases. This CDR3 region has 12 residues. Per germline, CDR1 SQVTM and CDR2 ANQGSEA. Losses at the gene ends were 6 bases for V and 7 bases for J; bases not matched to a gene: 6. The CDR3 sequence: CSVTGLGNIQYF. CDR3 sequence (DNA): TGCAGCGTGACAGGGCTGGGGAACATTCAGTACTTC.

This chain uses TRBV6-1 with TRBJ1-3, with D tentatively TRBD1 (5 bases). V was trimmed by 3 bases and J by 8 bases, leaving 14 bases between them. This CDR3 region has 14 residues. Germline V gene lookup returns CDR1 MNHNS and CDR2 SASEGT. CDR3 region: CASSEGQSLHTIYF. Written as DNA, the CDR3 is TGTGCCAGCAGTGAGGGGCAGTCTCTCCACACCATATATTTT.

This clonotype was seen ten or more times. This chain links TRBV7-2 with TRBJ2-3, with D perhaps TRBD1 (5 bases). The V end lost 5 bases, the J end lost 6 bases, and 12 bases lay between the germline ends. Germline assignment: CDR1 SGHTA and CDR2 FQGNSA. CDR3 size: 13 residues. The CDR3 loop is CASSPRRADTQYF. The CDR3 DNA reads TGTGCCAGCAGCCCCCGCAGGGCCGATACGCAGTATTTT.

This clonotype was observed a handful of times. The gene calls are TRBV19 and TRBJ1-2; 7 bases are a match to TRBD1. The CDR3 is made up of 17 amino acids. Germline assignment: CDR1 LNHDA and CDR2 SQIVND (reference sequence). V was clipped by 5 bases and J by 3 bases; unmatched bases: 15. The CDR3 region is CASSLQAGTASHYGYTF. CDR3 coding DNA: TGTGCCAGTAGTCTGCAGGCCGGGACAGCAAGTCACTATGGCTACACCTTC. Combining the CDR3 with reference TRBV19 and TRBJ1-2 gives the whole variable domain DGGITQSPKYLFRKEGQNVTLSCEQNLNHDAMYWYRQDPGQGLRLIYYSQIVNDFQKGDIAEGYSVSREKKESFPLTVTSAQKNPTAFYLCASSLQAGTASHYGYTFGSGTRLTVV.

This chain connects TRBV7-6 to TRBJ1-4; D ambiguous. The CDR3 is 14 amino acids. The germline V gene has CDR1 SGHVS and CDR2 FNYEAQ. Trimming removed 5 bases at V and 6 bases at J, with 13 bases between. The CDR3 is CASSAGANDEKLFF. The CDR3 DNA follows: TGTGCCAGCAGCGCAGGTGCGAATGATGAAAAACTGTTTTTT.

This clonotype came up once. J is TRBJ2-7 and V is TRBV7-8; TRBD1 matches at 9 bases. Germline V CDR1 and CDR2: SGHVS, FQNEAQ. CDR3 length: 17 residues. Trimming removed 4 bases from V and 4 bases from J; junction bases left unmatched: 14. CDR3 DNA sequence: TGTGCCAGCAGCTCCCGGACAGGGGAGGATGTGGATTACGAGCAGTACTTC. Amino acids: CASSSRTGEDVDYEQYF.